Sequencing of this TCR beta chain was carried out in a study of lymphopenia after photon versus proton radiotherapy. General study points: After lymphocyte nadir, photon-treated repertoires showed oligoclonal expansion, especially CD8+ Temra. Larger post-nadir TCR diversity loss correlated inversely with survival in deceased patients. Photon-treated patients lost naive T cells and TCR diversity; proton-treated stayed stable.

This clone turned up a few times. The antigen is undetermined. Sequenced by immunoSEQ multiplex PCR; TCRdb stores in-frame clones only, minus some. The sample lists about 45,000 clones; about 85% were seen once. CDR1 is MRHNA and CDR2 is SNTAGT in the germline V gene. The V gene lost 6 bases and the J gene lost 10 bases, with 16 bases spanning the gap. The CDR3 runs 13 residues. The rearrangement joins TRBV6-4 to TRBJ2-1; possibly TRBD1 for D (6 bases). The specimen was peripheral blood, collected from a patient treated with photon-based radiotherapy. This clonotype was sampled from a man in his forties or fifties with gastric cancer. As DNA, the CDR3 is TGTGCCAGCAGGGGACACCTCGATAAGGAGCAGTTCTTC. Its translation: CASRGHLDKEQFF.